The entry that follows covers one TCR beta chain sequence. The assay was immunoSEQ multiplex PCR, and TCRdb's table has in-frame clones only and misses some. The data show a few hundred thousand clones, around 87% seen once. This sample was taken from a study of blood T cell repertoires in COVID-19. This CDR3 contains 13 residues. V was cut by 0 bases and J by 4 bases, with 4 bases left in between. Germline values: CDR1 LNHNV, CDR2 YYDKDF (reference sequence). Material for sequencing was peripheral blood. This chain uses TRBV15 with TRBJ1-3; no reliable D call. This sequence originates from a man aged 60 to 75 with acute or convalescent COVID-19. The chain's CDR3 is CATSRDIGNTIYF. The CDR3 region has the DNA TGTGCCACCAGCAGAGATATCGGAAACACCATATATTTT.